Below are 29 T cell receptor beta chains sequenced from a single sample in a study of blood T cell repertoires in COVID-19 (TCRdb year 2020). Library preparation was by the immunoSEQ multiplex PCR assay. In TCRdb, the immuneACCESS table is reduced to in-frame sequences with V and J assigned. These tables do not hold every clone; where another copy was compared, an unresolved V gene accounts for under half, and the others remain unexplained. In all, the sample holds 150,000 or so clones, and just over 90% of those were seen once. The top ten clones comprise around 2.1% of the sample. The sample was peripheral blood. These receptors came from a man younger than 35 with acute or convalescent COVID-19.

This chain links TRBV6-5 with TRBJ1-6, with D unresolved. The CDR3 has 15 residues. Trimming left V 8 bases short and J 5 bases short, with 16 bases between. From germline, CDR1 is MNHEY and CDR2 SVGAGI. CDR3 sequence reads: CASGRSGMDNSPLHF. Here the CDR3 DNA reads TGTGCCAGCGGGAGGTCGGGGATGGATAATTCACCCCTCCACTTT.

The chain is built from TRBV3-1 (or the pseudogene TRBV3-2) and TRBJ1-2, with TRBD1 as a possible D gene (6 bases). This CDR3 has 14 amino acids. V was cut by 6 bases and J by 4 bases, with 15 bases left in between. Per the germline V gene, CDR1 is LGHDT and CDR2 is YNNKEL (reference sequence). The CDR3 protein is CASRFQGLSYGYTF. CDR3 DNA: TGTGCCAGCAGGTTCCAGGGGCTGAGCTATGGCTACACCTTC.

V usage is TRBV7-9 and J usage is TRBJ2-5; the D gene is possibly TRBD2 (7 bases). This CDR3 is 17 amino acids long. The germline gives CDR1 SEHNR, CDR2 FQNEAQ (reference sequence). Trimming shortened V by 4 bases and J by 5 bases, and 23 bases separated the two germline ends. CDR3 in DNA: TGTGCCAGCAGCTCTCTTCACGAGGGGGGGTCGGGGGAGACCCAGTACTTC. This codes for CASSSLHEGGSGETQYF. Supplemented by reference TRBV7-9 and TRBJ2-5, the full variable domain reads DTGVSQNPRHKITKRGQNVTFRCDPISEHNRLYWYRQTLGQGPEFLTYFQNEAQLEKSRLLSDRFSAERPKGSFSTLEIQRTEQGDSAMYLCASSSLHEGGSGETQYFGPGTRLLVL.

This rearrangement joins TRBV24-1 to TRBJ2-1, with a weak D call TRBD1 (6 bases). The ends were cut back, 7 bases at V and 2 bases at J, with 11 bases in the middle. Germline lookup yields CDR1 KGHDR and CDR2 SFDVKD. This CDR3 spans 14 amino acids. The CDR3 spells CATSDRNPYNEQFF. CDR3 DNA: TGTGCCACCAGCGACAGGAACCCCTACAATGAGCAGTTCTTC.

V is TRBV6-5 and J is TRBJ1-2; no clear D. From germline, CDR1 is MNHEY and CDR2 SVGAGI. The V and J ends lost 0 bases and 3 bases respectively, with 5 bases between them. The CDR3 spans 13 residues. CDR3 sequence: CASSYSGDYGYTF. DNA of the CDR3: TGTGCCAGCAGTTACTCGGGCGACTATGGCTACACCTTC.

The chain uses TRBV25-1 and TRBJ1-2; D unresolved. Germline values: CDR1 MGHDK, CDR2 SYGVNS. The CDR3 contains 14 residues. Trimming took 5 bases from V and 5 from J, leaving 15 bases between them. The CDR3 protein is CASSWSGREYGYTF. As DNA, the CDR3 is TGTGCCAGCAGTTGGTCGGGAAGGGAATATGGCTACACCTTC.

With regard to this clone: The sample carries other DNA sequences with the same CDR3. Here the CDR3 DNA reads TGTGCCAGCAGTTACGGGCAGGGCTATACCGGGGAGCTGTTTTTT. This encodes CASSYGQGYTGELFF. The chain joins TRBV6-5 to TRBJ2-2; D is perhaps TRBD1 (5 bases). Germline CDR1 MNHEY, CDR2 SVGAGI. This CDR3 has 15 amino acids. The V gene lost 2 bases and the J gene lost 5 bases, with 12 bases spanning the gap.

The CDR3 DNA sequence: TGTGCCAGCAGCCAAGATAGTACGGGCGGGAGGGCCCTCGGTACAGATACGCAGTATTTT. This encodes CASSQDSTGGRALGTDTQYF. This chain uses TRBV3-1 (or the pseudogene TRBV3-2) with TRBJ2-3; 9 nucleotides line up with TRBD2. The V gene end was trimmed by 0 bases and the J gene end by 3 bases; junction bases not matched to a gene: 16. This CDR3 has 20 amino acids. CDR1 and CDR2 (germline): LGHDT, YNNKEL (reference sequence).

The gene calls are TRBV6-2 or TRBV6-3 and TRBJ2-2; 8 bases line up with TRBD2. Per the germline V gene, CDR1 is MNHEY and CDR2 is SVGEGT. V was pared by 2 bases and J by 1 base, with 3 bases of the junction left unmatched. There are 16 residues in the CDR3. The CDR3 DNA sequence: TGTGCCAGCAGTTACACCGGGACTAGGAACACCGGGGAGCTGTTTTTT. Protein: CASSYTGTRNTGELFF.

This rearrangement joins TRBV29-1 to TRBJ1-4; possibly TRBD1 for D (5 bases). Trimming took off 6 bases at V and 7 bases at J, with 15 bases between the two ends. The CDR3 loop spans 13 amino acids. CDR1 and CDR2 from the germline V gene are SQVTM and ANQGSEA. This CDR3 is CSVTGSSGEKLFF. As DNA, the CDR3 is TGCAGCGTAACAGGTTCTTCGGGTGAAAAACTGTTTTTT.

The chain combines TRBV5-1 with TRBJ2-2; 13 bases line up with TRBD2. J lost 7 bases, V lost 4 bases, and 7 bases had no gene match. Germline lookup yields CDR1 SGHRS and CDR2 YFSETQ. The length of the CDR3 is 16 residues. The CDR3 is CASSPGLAGVIGELFF. The CDR3 DNA reads TGCGCCAGCAGCCCAGGACTAGCGGGAGTCATCGGGGAGCTGTTTTTT. Supplemented by reference TRBV5-1 and TRBJ2-2, the full variable domain reads KAGVTQTPRYLIKTRGQQVTLSCSPISGHRSVSWYQQTPGQGLQFLFEYFSETQRNKGNFPGRFSGRQFSNSRSEMNVSTLELGDSALYLCASSPGLAGVIGELFFGEGSRLTVL.

The rearrangement links TRBV5-1 to TRBJ1-3; the match to TRBD1 covers 8 bases. The CDR3 is 16 residues long. Germline V lookup: CDR1 SGHRS, CDR2 YFSETQ. Trimming removed 0 bases from V and 0 bases from J; junction bases left unmatched: 2. For the CDR3, the DNA is TGCGCCAGCAGCTTGGCCACAGGGGGCTCTGGAAACACCATATATTTT. Translating gives CASSLATGGSGNTIYF.

The gene calls are TRBV3-1 (or the pseudogene TRBV3-2) and TRBJ1-4; no firm D call. In germline, CDR1 is LGHDT, CDR2 YNNKEL (reference sequence). Trimming pared 0 bases from V and 4 bases from J, leaving 9 bases between. This CDR3 spans 15 amino acids. This CDR3 is CASSQDRGLNEKLFF. In nucleotides, the CDR3 is TGTGCCAGCAGCCAAGATCGAGGGCTTAATGAAAAACTGTTTTTT.

In this sample, this clone turned up once. The CDR3 reads CASSSLRSPDGYTF. Written as DNA, the CDR3 is TGTGCCAGCAGCTCTCTCCGAAGTCCGGATGGCTACACCTTC. This rearrangement joins TRBV7-8 to TRBJ1-2; D unresolved. This CDR3 is 14 amino acids long. The germline V gene has CDR1 SGHVS and CDR2 FQNEAQ. V dropped 4 bases and J dropped 6 bases, with 15 bases sitting between them.

The chain couples TRBV2 to TRBJ1-1; D may be TRBD1 (6 bases). CDR3 length: 16 amino acids. Trimming cost V 2 bases and J 1 base, with 14 bases left between them. Germline-derived CDR1 and CDR2 are SNHLY and FYNNEI. CDR3 protein: CASSEIQGMGNTEAFF. CDR3 in DNA: TGTGCCAGCAGTGAAATTCAGGGGATGGGGAACACTGAAGCTTTCTTT.

The CDR3 here is CAISETQGITGYTF. The CDR3, as DNA: TGTGCCATCAGTGAGACGCAGGGGATAACTGGCTACACCTTC. V gene TRBV10-3 combines with J gene TRBJ1-2; maybe TRBD1 (6 bases). Trimming took off 2 bases at V and 7 bases at J, with 14 bases between the two ends. Looked up from germline, CDR1 is ENHRY and CDR2 is SYGVKD. This CDR3 is built from 14 residues.

The chain has TRBV14 and TRBJ1-6; TRBD1 agrees at 7 bases. V dropped 9 bases and J dropped 5; count of bases not matched to a gene: 22. The CDR3 loop spans 19 amino acids. In germline, CDR1 is SGHDN, CDR2 FVKESK. The CDR3 DNA reads as TGTGCCAGGACAGGGTCAGCGAGCTATACAGCAAACGATAATTCACCCCTCCACTTT. Translated: CARTGSASYTANDNSPLHF.

This clone was counted once. The DNA of the CDR3 is TGTGCCAGCAGCGTAGGGCCGGGAGATGAAGCTTTCTTT. It translates to CASSVGPGDEAFF. V gene TRBV9 combines with J gene TRBJ1-1; no clear D. V was clipped by 0 bases and J by 7 bases, with 10 bases between them. Germline V gene data show CDR1 as SGDLS and CDR2 as YYNGEE. The CDR3 spans 13 residues.

The gene calls are TRBV5-1 and TRBJ1-4; 10 nucleotides align to TRBD1. CDR3 size: 15 residues. Germline V gene data show CDR1 as SGHRS and CDR2 as YFSETQ. Trimming removed 4 bases from V and 8 bases from J; junction bases left unmatched: 8. The CDR3 region is CASSTGTGAGEKLFF. The CDR3, as DNA: TGCGCCAGCAGCACCGGGACAGGGGCGGGAGAAAAACTGTTTTTT. The full variable domain, its missing parts supplied by reference TRBV5-1 and TRBJ1-4, is KAGVTQTPRYLIKTRGQQVTLSCSPISGHRSVSWYQQTPGQGLQFLFEYFSETQRNKGNFPGRFSGRQFSNSRSEMNVSTLELGDSALYLCASSTGTGAGEKLFFGSGTQLSVL.

The chain links TRBV7-6 to TRBJ2-1; no definite D call. CDR3 size: 13 residues. Trimming pared 5 bases from V and 4 bases from J, leaving 9 bases between. In germline, CDR1 is SGHVS, CDR2 FNYEAQ. The CDR3 loop reads CASSSEAYNEQFF. The CDR3 region has the DNA TGTGCCAGCAGCAGCGAGGCATACAATGAGCAGTTCTTC.

The chain employs TRBV7-9 and TRBJ1-1; no clear D gene. CDR3 size: 17 residues. V shed 5 bases and J shed 3 bases, with 22 bases lying between them. CDR1 and CDR2 from the germline V gene are SEHNR and FQNEAQ (reference sequence). CDR3 residues: CASSTGVSGNGDTEAFF. The CDR3 DNA sequence: TGTGCCAGCAGCACCGGGGTGTCTGGGAATGGGGACACTGAAGCTTTCTTT.

The chain joins TRBV29-1 to TRBJ2-2, with 10 bases aligning to TRBD1. Germline V CDR1 and CDR2: SQVTM, ANQGSEA. V shed 3 bases and J 4 bases; nucleotides not matched to a gene: 8. CDR3 length: 16 residues. Written as DNA, the CDR3 is TGCAGCGTTGATACCGGGACAGGGGCGAGCACCGGGGAGCTGTTTTTT. It codes for CSVDTGTGASTGELFF.

The chain has TRBV4-1 and TRBJ2-7; 8 bases fit TRBD2. The V and J ends lost 1 base and 3 bases, in that order; junction bases with no gene match: 5. The CDR3 length is 15 residues. Germline V gene lookup returns CDR1 MGHRA and CDR2 YSYEKL. CDR3 amino acids: CASSQVTGGGYEQYF. The CDR3 bases are TGCGCCAGCAGCCAAGTTACGGGAGGGGGCTACGAGCAGTACTTC.

This sequence joins TRBV30 and TRBJ1-6; weak D call: TRBD1 (6 bases). The germline CDR1 and CDR2 sequences are GTSNPN and SVGIG (reference sequence). V was cut by 1 base and J by 9 bases, with 19 bases left in between. The CDR3 contains 16 residues. The CDR3 protein is CAWSGAAGHMSSPLHF. CDR3 coding DNA: TGTGCCTGGAGTGGAGCAGCGGGACATATGAGTTCACCCCTCCACTTT.

The gene calls are TRBV9 and TRBJ2-5; D not resolved. The CDR3 consists of 16 residues. V was cut by 3 bases and J by 5 bases, with 20 bases left in between. The germline V gene encodes CDR1 SGDLS and CDR2 YYNGEE. CDR3 sequence: CASSADWPSHSETQYF. Written as DNA, the CDR3 is TGTGCCAGCAGCGCCGACTGGCCGTCACATAGTGAGACCCAGTACTTC.

The genes are TRBV24-1 and TRBJ2-1; D remains unclear. CDR3 length equals 12 residues. Trimming took 9 bases from V and 10 from J, leaving 15 bases between them. The germline gives CDR1 KGHDR, CDR2 SFDVKD. CDR3 coding DNA: TGTGCCACCGCGGCAGCGAAATCCGAGCAGTTCTTC. It yields the protein CATAAAKSEQFF.

In DNA, the CDR3 is TGCGCCAGCAGCTTGTCCAGGGTGAACACCGGGGAGCTGTTTTTT. Translation gives CASSLSRVNTGELFF. The chain carries TRBV5-1 and TRBJ2-2, with TRBD1 as a possible D gene (5 bases). CDR1 and CDR2 from the germline V gene are SGHRS and YFSETQ. Between the trimmed V and J ends, which lost 1 base and 1 base, there was a span of 8 bases. The CDR3 is 15 amino acids.

The V call is TRBV6-4, the J call TRBJ1-2, with no clear D. Germline V gene sequence: CDR1 MRHNA, CDR2 SNTAGT. CDR3 size: 13 residues. The V end was cut by 2 bases, the J end by 7 bases, with 11 bases between. The CDR3 spells CASSDSGLRGYTF. As DNA, the CDR3 is TGTGCCAGCAGTGACAGTGGGCTACGTGGCTACACCTTC.

The chain uses TRBV7-6 and TRBJ1-3, with 9 bases identical to TRBD1. Trimming removed 4 bases from V and 3 bases from J; junction bases left unmatched: 7. The CDR3 totals 16 residues. CDR1 SGHVS and CDR2 FNYEAQ come from the germline V gene. CDR3 protein: CASSSTGGADGNTIYF. CDR3 sequence (DNA): TGTGCCAGCAGCTCTACAGGGGGCGCGGATGGAAACACCATATATTTT.